A single sample gave rise to the 3 T cell receptor beta chains below, sequenced in a study of T cells after posttransplantation cyclophosphamide. Here immunoSEQ multiplex PCR was the method, and the copy in TCRdb shows in-frame clones only, minus some. This repertoire shows about 47,000 clones, 92% found once; its top ten account for 3% to 3.5%. The specimen sequenced was PBMCs. Receptor source: a woman in her forties or fifties in good health and a related stem cell transplant donor.

The chain carries TRBV5-1 and TRBJ1-2; D possibly corresponds to TRBD1 (6 bases). The V end was cut by 0 bases, the J end by 0 bases, with 9 bases between. The CDR3 consists of 15 residues. Germline lookup yields CDR1 SGHRS and CDR2 YFSETQ. Here the CDR3 reads CASSLASGANYGYTF. The CDR3 DNA sequence: TGCGCCAGCAGCTTGGCGTCAGGGGCTAACTATGGCTACACCTTC.

The chain links TRBV7-3 to TRBJ2-2; 13 bases align to TRBD2. Germline CDR1 reads SGHTA; CDR2 reads FQGTGA. The CDR3 contains 19 residues. J gave up 3 bases and V 5 bases, and 12 bases lay outside the gene matches. CDR3 in amino acids: CASSPQGTSGTGDTGELFF. DNA of the CDR3: TGTGCCAGCAGCCCGCAAGGGACTAGCGGGACGGGGGACACCGGGGAGCTGTTTTTT.

This clone was observed a few times. The chain is built from TRBV2 and TRBJ1-1; TRBD1 aligns across 7 bases. The CDR3 length is 12 residues. Germline trimming cut 8 bases from V and 4 bases from J; bases unmatched to any gene: 4. Germline values: CDR1 SNHLY, CDR2 FYNNEI. CDR3 in amino acids: CASGDRSTEAFF. The CDR3 bases are TGTGCCAGCGGGGACAGATCCACTGAAGCTTTCTTT. The full variable domain, with the rest looked up from reference TRBV2 and TRBJ1-1, is EPEVTQTPSHQVTQMGQEVILRCVPISNHLYFYWYRQILGQKVEFLVSFYNNEISEKSEIFDDQFSVERPDGSNFTLKIRSTKLEDSAMYFCASGDRSTEAFFGQGTRLTVV.